This entry is about one TCR beta chain. The data belong to a study of blood T cell repertoires in COVID-19. Study context: Samples of COVID-19 (acute and convalescent) were obtained from the United States, Italy and Spain. Sources were T cells, B-cell-depleted T cells, or PBMCs; the material itself was cDNA or gDNA.

TCRdb's table, derived via immunoSEQ multiplex PCR, lists solely in-frame clones and lacks some. The data contain a few hundred thousand clones, around 89% of them singletons. This TCR came from a woman aged 60 to 75 with COVID-19, enrolled during active disease. Sequencing was carried out using peripheral blood.

This CDR3 reads CASSKTGYGELFF. The DNA of the CDR3 is TGTGCCAGCAGTAAAACAGGGTACGGGGAGCTGTTTTTT. This rearrangement joins TRBV11-3 to TRBJ2-2, with TRBD1 as a possible D gene (6 bases). This CDR3 is built from 13 residues. Germline lookup yields CDR1 SGHNT and CDR2 YENEEA. The V gene lost 6 bases and the J gene lost 7 bases, with 12 bases spanning the gap.